This TCR beta chain derives from a study of OX40 agonist ivuxolimab in advanced cancers. Study-wide results and limits: CD4+ and CD8+ T cells in blood underwent clonal expansion by week 6 at 0.1 to 3.0 mg/kg.

Germline CDR1 SGHTA, CDR2 FQGNSA. V was clipped by 3 bases and J by 5 bases; unmatched bases: 1. The CDR3 has 13 residues. On this clone itself: No antigen is known for it.

Sequencing used immunoSEQ multiplex PCR; TCRdb keeps in-frame clones, though not all of them. The sample lists some 50,000 clones, approximately 85% seen once, with around 58% in the top ten. This sequence joins TRBV7-2 and TRBJ2-3; 8 bases map to TRBD2. The receptor was isolated from an adult with an advanced solid tumor such as melanoma, head and neck, liver or kidney cancer. Here the sequenced sample was CD4+ or CD8+ T cells sorted from blood, taken in a trial of the OX40 agonist ivuxolimab. The CDR3 DNA is TGTGCCAGCAGCTTTCGGGGGGGAGATACGCAGTATTTT. Amino acid sequence: CASSFRGGDTQYF.